This T cell receptor beta chain was identified during a study of control samples from healthy donors and cancer patients (TCRdb year 2020). There are 13 amino acids in the CDR3, from cysteine to phenylalanine inclusive. The entry retains the CDR3 DNA only, 39 bases that are in frame from base 1. As encoded in the germline V gene, CDR1 is MNHEY while CDR2 is SVGAGI. The germline V end is reduced by 6 bases and the J end by 9 bases; junction bases left unmatched: 5. About this clone itself: The antigen it recognizes is unknown. No base-level quality is on record; no much larger clone is a single base apart.

Receptor libraries were prepared by the immunoSEQ multiplex PCR assay. TCRdb's version of the immuneACCESS table is confined to in-frame rearrangements and falls short of the full clone set. An unresolved V gene accounts for under half of the shortfall where checked; the remainder is of unknown origin. The sample yields 80,000 or so clones; around 92% were counted once. The ten most abundant clones make up 5% to 6.5% of the sample. The chain joins TRBV6-5 to TRBJ2-1; 10 central bases correspond to TRBD1. The specimen sequenced was blood. The TCR comes from a woman aged 55-70 years in good health. CDR3 protein: CASRAGQGFEQFF. The nucleotide sequence is given as TGTGCCAGCAGGGCGGGACAGGGGTTTGAGCAGTTCTTC.